This T cell receptor beta chain was retrieved from a study of shared clonotypes between healthy human individuals (dated by TCRdb to 2019 to 2021). About the investigation overall: A couple of women and a few men aged 18 to 49 years were included in the cohort. Per donor, leukapheresis produced somewhere between about 0.8 and 9.5 billion PBMCs. For each donor, CD4 naive and CD4 memory were each given three plates, CD8 naive was given two plates, and CD8 memory was given one plate. Different laboratories and diverse techniques were used to prepare libraries and sequence TCR repertoires, to increase sequencing depth and limit assay-specific biases. To estimate repertoire size and how much clonotype sharing occurs between individuals, the study deeply sequenced the blood TCR repertoires of about 5 healthy adults.

For the CD8 naive samples, CD45RO-negative cells were positively selected for CCR7, yielding a CD45RA+CCR7+ population from which TemRA cells were excluded. The donors were healthy, HIV-negative adults with no recently reported acute infections or vaccinations. Every donor was a Caucasian adult residing in Nashville, Tennessee, USA. Blood was collected by leukapheresis, and PBMCs were isolated by Ficoll-Histopaque density gradient centrifugation and then cryopreserved in liquid nitrogen vapor phase. Analytical flow cytometry was used to check the purity and quantity of each magnetically sorted T cell population. Genomic DNA was isolated from each sorted fraction and quantified by UV absorbance on a Nanodrop 2000c. Per the germline V gene, MGHRA is the CDR1 and YSYEKL is the CDR2. From the cysteine through the phenylalanine, the CDR3 covers 16 amino acids. The retained sequence is limited to the CDR3, 48 bases, with the frame set at the first base. V loses 0 bases, J loses 4 bases, and the germline ends lie 16 bases apart.

TCR CDR3 regions were amplified from genomic DNA by multiplex PCR using the deep immunoSEQ assay. Extracted genomic DNA from each cell subset was spread evenly across all wells of several immunoSEQ 96-well plates, with each plate serving as a replicate. For sorted subsets, each replicate PCR was loaded with about 0.2 ug genomic DNA, equivalent to 32,000 or so T cell genomes. The purified libraries were quantified using a Qubit 3.0 fluorometer, sized with a Bioanalyzer 2100, and then quantified again using the KAPA Library Quantification kit. Each immunoSEQ 96-well plate was sequenced on its own single-read 150-cycle Illumina NextSeq 550 flow cell. The study's own analysis went as follows. The immunoSEQ output contained only junctional sequences without quality scores, so filtering could not match that applied to full-length reads. To assign V/J genes and CDR3, sequences were annotated against IMGT germline references using PyIR, a Python wrapper for IgBLAST v1.9. Reads were filtered out if the reads had weak V/J assignments (E-value above 1e-6), no CDR3, stop codons, out-of-frame junctions, or ambiguous translated residues. V3J clonotypes were defined as sequences sharing the same inferred V gene, J gene, and CDR3 amino acid sequence. The percentage overlap between two repertoires was calculated by dividing the number of shared unique clonotypes by the size of the smaller repertoire. Three approaches were used to assess repertoire richness: RTK rarefaction, the Chao1 estimator, and Recon v2.1 estimates of unobserved clonotypes. OLGA was used to compute generation probabilities for all TCRbeta clonotypes that the gDNA method yielded from four donors. In its TCRdb copy, this immuneACCESS table keeps in-frame sequences only and misses some clones. Where compared with another copy, unresolved V genes explain less than half of these, and the others have no known cause. The DNA was the basis for D and trimming; V, J and clone size are from that table. Within this sample are about 2 million clones, with about 95% of them counted one time only. Of the sample, roughly 1% is held by the ten largest clones.

The research as a whole found: Sampling was restricted to blood, and TCR repertoires in tissue are likely to differ from TCR repertoires in blood. Higher generation probabilities were observed for clonotypes shared by all four sorted-subset donors than for non-shared clonotypes. Based on pairwise subsampling, the degree of clonotype sharing among donors was expected to be affected by sequencing depth. Larger estimated clonotype richness was generally found for naive subsets than for memory subsets. Approximately 4.8% of naive CD4, 3.5% of naive CD8, about 2.1% of memory CD4, and about 0.4% of memory CD8 clonotypes were shared across several donors. Incomplete sequencing was indicated by rarefaction of sorted-subset datasets, despite the large sequencing depth. The small number of donors limited the genetic and exposure-history diversity represented.

A note on this clone: Its target antigen remains unknown. No much larger clone is present one base from it, and per-base qualities are unavailable.

Here the chain combines TRBV4-1 and TRBJ2-7; the D segment cannot be called with confidence. Sequencing was carried out using naive CD8+ T cells sorted from blood. The sample's cell subset or site label, decoded: CD45RA+CCR7+. The source is a man between 18 and 35 years old in good health. Read as DNA, the sequence is TGCGCCAGCAGCCAAGATGACGTCGCGGAAATATACGAGCAGTACTTC. This gives the protein CASSQDDVAEIYEQYF.